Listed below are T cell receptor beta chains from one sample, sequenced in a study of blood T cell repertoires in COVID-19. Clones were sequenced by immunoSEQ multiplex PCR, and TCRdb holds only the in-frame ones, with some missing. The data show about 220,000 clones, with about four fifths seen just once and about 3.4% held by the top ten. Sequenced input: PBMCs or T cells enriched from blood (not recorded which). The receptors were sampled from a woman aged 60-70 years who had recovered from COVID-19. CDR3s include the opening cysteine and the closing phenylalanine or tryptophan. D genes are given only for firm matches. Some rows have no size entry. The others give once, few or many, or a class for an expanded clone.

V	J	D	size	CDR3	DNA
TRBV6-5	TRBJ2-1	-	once	CASSHRDSSYNEQFF	TGTGCCAGCAGTCACCGGGACTCCTCCTACAATGAGCAGTTCTTC
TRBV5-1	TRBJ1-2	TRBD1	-	CASSQGDTYGYTF	TGCGCCAGCAGCCAGGGGGATACATATGGCTACACCTTC
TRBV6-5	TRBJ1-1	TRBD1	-	CASRTLTGNEAFF	TGTGCCAGCAGAACTTTGACAGGGAATGAAGCTTTCTTT
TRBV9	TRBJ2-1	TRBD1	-	CASSTRQGVYNEQFF	TGTGCCAGCAGCACTCGACAGGGGGTCTACAATGAGCAGTTCTTC
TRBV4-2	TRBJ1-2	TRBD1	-	CASSQDFVGSVWVSGGGYTF	TGTGCCAGCAGCCAAGATTTTGTAGGGTCGGTTTGGGTGTCAGGGGGTGGCTACACCTTC
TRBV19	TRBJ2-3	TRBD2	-	CASRKRGTNTDTQYF	TGTGCCAGTAGAAAGCGGGGGACGAACACAGATACGCAGTATTTT
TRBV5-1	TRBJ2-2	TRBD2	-	CASSLPIAGGPVGELFF	TGCGCCAGCAGCTTGCCCATAGCGGGAGGGCCCGTCGGGGAGCTGTTTTTT
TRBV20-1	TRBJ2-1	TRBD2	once	CSASALAGGRHEQFF	TGCAGTGCTAGTGCCCTAGCGGGGGGCCGGCATGAGCAGTTCTTC
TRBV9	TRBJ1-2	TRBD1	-	CASSTLRDRGLGYGYTF	TGTGCCAGCAGCACGCTCCGGGACAGGGGGCTTGGCTATGGCTACACCTTC
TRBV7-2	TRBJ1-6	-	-	CASSPDTYNSPLHF	TGTGCCAGCAGCCCGGACACCTATAATTCACCCCTCCACTTT
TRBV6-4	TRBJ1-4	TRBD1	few	CASSEKRRQGNEKLFF	TGTGCCAGCAGTGAAAAACGGAGACAGGGTAATGAAAAACTGTTTTTT
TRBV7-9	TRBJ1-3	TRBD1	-	CASSPPGTGGNTIYF	TGTGCCAGCAGCCCGCCTGGGACAGGGGGAAACACCATATATTTT
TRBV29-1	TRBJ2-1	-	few	CSALPYNEQFF	TGCAGCGCCCTCCCCTACAATGAGCAGTTCTTC
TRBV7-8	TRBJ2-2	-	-	CASSRGTGVNTGELFF	TGTGCCAGCAGCCGGGGGACGGGGGTTAACACCGGGGAGCTGTTTTTT
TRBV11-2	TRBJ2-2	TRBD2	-	CASSTGLAGGTGELFF	TGTGCCAGCAGCACTGGACTAGCGGGAGGTACCGGGGAGCTGTTTTTT
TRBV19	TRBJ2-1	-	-	CASSIGHFMNEQFF	TGTGCCAGTAGTATTGGACATTTTATGAATGAGCAGTTCTTC
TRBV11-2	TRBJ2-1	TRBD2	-	CASSIGTSTEFF	TGTGCCAGCAGCATCGGGACTAGTACTGAGTTCTTC
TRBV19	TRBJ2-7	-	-	CASSAGQSTYSYEQYF	TGTGCCAGTAGTGCCGGACAGTCAACTTACTCCTACGAGCAGTACTTC
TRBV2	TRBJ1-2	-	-	CASNRDNYGYTF	TGTGCCAGCAACAGAGATAACTATGGCTACACCTTC
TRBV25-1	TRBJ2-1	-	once	CASSESSGRSSYNEQFF	TGTGCCAGCAGTGAATCTAGTGGAAGAAGCTCCTACAATGAGCAGTTCTTC
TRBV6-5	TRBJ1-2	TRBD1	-	CASSTRTGVDTF	TGTGCCAGCAGTACCCGGACAGGGGTGGACACCTTC
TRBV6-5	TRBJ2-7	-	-	CASRRGPPYEQYF	TGTGCCAGCAGGCGGGGTCCTCCCTACGAGCAGTACTTC
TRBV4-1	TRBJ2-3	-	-	CASSQDSGVGTDTQYF	TGCGCCAGCAGCCAAGATTCGGGAGTGGGGACAGATACGCAGTATTTT
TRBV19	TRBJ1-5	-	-	CASSIEGREAGSNQPQHF	TGTGCCAGTAGTATAGAAGGCAGGGAAGCGGGTAGCAATCAGCCCCAGCATTTT
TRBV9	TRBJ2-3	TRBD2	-	CASSAVLGGADTQYF	TGTGCCAGCAGCGCGGTACTGGGGGGGGCAGATACGCAGTATTTT
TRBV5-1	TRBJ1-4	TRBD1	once	CASSLSTGGLHEKLFF	TGCGCCAGCAGCTTGTCCACAGGGGGACTCCATGAAAAACTGTTTTTT
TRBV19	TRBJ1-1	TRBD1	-	CASSMGTGTGGLNTEAFF	TGTGCCAGTAGTATGGGTACCGGGACAGGGGGCCTGAACACTGAAGCTTTCTTT
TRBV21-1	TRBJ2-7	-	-	CASRKTPRSSYEQYF	TGTGCCAGCAGGAAGACTCCCCGGAGCTCCTACGAGCAGTACTTC
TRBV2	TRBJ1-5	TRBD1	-	CASSSQGASNQPQHF	TGTGCCAGCAGTTCACAGGGGGCGAGCAATCAGCCCCAGCATTTT
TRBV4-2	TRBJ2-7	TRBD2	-	CASSQDTGGYEQYF	TGTGCCAGCAGCCAAGATACGGGGGGGTACGAGCAGTACTTC
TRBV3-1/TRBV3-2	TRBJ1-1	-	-	CASSQLGFDTEAFF	TGTGCCAGCAGCCAGCTAGGATTTGACACTGAAGCTTTCTTT
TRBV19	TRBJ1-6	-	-	CASSPTSFLNSPLHF	TGTGCCAGTAGTCCGACAAGTTTCCTTAATTCACCCCTCCACTTT
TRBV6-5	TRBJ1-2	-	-	CASSYFWGEGGYTF	TGTGCCAGCAGTTACTTCTGGGGGGAAGGCGGCTACACCTTC
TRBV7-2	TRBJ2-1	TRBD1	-	CASSPPGTGEYNEQFF	TGTGCCAGCAGCCCCCCAGGGACAGGGGAATACAATGAGCAGTTCTTC
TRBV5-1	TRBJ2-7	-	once	CASSLESVSSYEQYF	TGCGCCAGCAGCTTGGAATCCGTCAGTTCCTACGAGCAGTACTTC
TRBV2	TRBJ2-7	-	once	CASSVGQTYEQYF	TGTGCCAGCAGTGTAGGACAGACCTACGAGCAGTACTTC
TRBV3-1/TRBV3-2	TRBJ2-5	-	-	CASSQDPQSGINQETQYF	TGTGCCAGCAGCCAAGATCCGCAGTCAGGAATTAATCAAGAGACCCAGTACTTC
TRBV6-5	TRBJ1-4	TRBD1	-	CASSYFRDRNEKLFF	TGTGCCAGCAGTTACTTCCGGGACAGGAATGAAAAACTGTTTTTT
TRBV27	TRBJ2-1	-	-	CASVMTVQGRDEQFF	TGTGCCAGCGTAATGACGGTACAGGGTCGCGATGAGCAGTTCTTC
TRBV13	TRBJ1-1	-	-	CASRLGSLGAFF	TGTGCCAGCAGGCTGGGCAGCCTGGGTGCTTTCTTT
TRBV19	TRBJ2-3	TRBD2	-	CASSPTSGEGDTQYF	TGTGCCAGTAGTCCGACTAGCGGGGAGGGAGATACGCAGTATTTT
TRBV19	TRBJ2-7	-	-	CASSTQGYEQYF	TGTGCCAGTAGTACGCAGGGTTACGAGCAGTACTTC
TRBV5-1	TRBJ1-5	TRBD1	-	CASSSQGASNQPQHF	TGCGCCAGCAGCTCACAGGGGGCGAGCAATCAGCCCCAGCATTTT
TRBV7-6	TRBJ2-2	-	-	CASSLEPRAASTGELFF	TGTGCCAGCAGCCTTGAACCGAGAGCGGCCAGCACCGGGGAGCTGTTTTTT
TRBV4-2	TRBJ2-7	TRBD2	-	CASSQDWTSGAYEQYF	TGTGCCAGCAGCCAAGACTGGACTAGCGGGGCCTACGAGCAGTACTTC